A selection of T cell receptor beta chains follows, all from one sample in a study of T cells after yellow fever vaccination. TCRdb ran MiXCR on the 5' RACE reads and lists one entry per CDR3 protein. The sample yields some 70,000 distinct CDR3 sequences, about 7% seen once. The material was CD8+ T cells sorted from PBMCs, obtained about 49 days after the first yellow fever vaccination. These receptors were taken from a young man who received the YFV17D yellow fever vaccine. The CDR3 runs from the conserved cysteine through the conserved F or W.

V: TRBV5-5
J: TRBJ2-1
CDR3: CASSLWRGPNEQFF

V: TRBV28
J: TRBJ1-6
CDR3: CASSLKAGTGSLSLHF

V: TRBV4-1
J: TRBJ1-6
CDR3: CASSQGEGVEHHF

V: TRBV7-9
J: TRBJ2-4
CDR3: CASSLVAGARDIQYF

V: TRBV6-2/TRBV6-3
J: TRBJ2-5
CDR3: CASTTFGQGQETQYF

V: TRBV6-1
J: TRBJ2-5
CDR3: CASSLFGGGETQYF

V: TRBV4-2
J: TRBJ2-2
CDR3: CASSQELAAGELFF

V: TRBV23-1
J: TRBJ1-1
CDR3: CASSQGTARNTEAFF

V: TRBV12-3/TRBV12-4
J: TRBJ2-3
CDR3: CASGNTDTQYF

V: TRBV11-3
J: TRBJ2-1
CDR3: CASSPRSGLVNEQFF

V: TRBV19
J: TRBJ2-4
CDR3: CASSPLGRGAKNIQYF

V: TRBV3-1
J: TRBJ2-2
CDR3: CASSSGVHTGELFF

V: TRBV29-1
J: TRBJ1-2
CDR3: CSVSLPHYGYTF

V: TRBV19
J: TRBJ2-1
CDR3: CASSVVATGAYNEQFF

V: TRBV2
J: TRBJ2-1
CDR3: CASAEQGWHEQFF

V: TRBV21-1
J: TRBJ2-7
CDR3: CASSKATQRGPSYEQYF

V: TRBV15
J: TRBJ2-7
CDR3: CATGQGVSYEQYF

V: TRBV7-8
J: TRBJ1-4
CDR3: CASSFGEKLFF

V: TRBV5-1
J: TRBJ1-2
CDR3: CASNHPDFPYGYTF

V: TRBV6-5
J: TRBJ2-3
CDR3: CASSYSSADTQYF

V: TRBV2
J: TRBJ2-4
CDR3: CASTINPGLAKNIQYF

V: TRBV27
J: TRBJ1-1
CDR3: CASIGWGPEAFF

V: TRBV2
J: TRBJ2-1
CDR3: CATWTGGDEQFF

V: TRBV7-2
J: TRBJ2-7
CDR3: CASSLLGYEQYF

V: TRBV5-4
J: TRBJ2-2
CDR3: CASEGLAGPNTGELFF

V: TRBV19
J: TRBJ1-5
CDR3: CASSSLVLPQHF

V: TRBV24-1
J: TRBJ1-1
CDR3: CATSERGLTEAFF

V: TRBV7-8
J: TRBJ1-5
CDR3: CASSLEGHQPQHF

V: TRBV7-3
J: TRBJ2-3
CDR3: CASSFTGGDADTQYF

V: TRBV28
J: TRBJ1-5
CDR3: CASSLSRAWGNQPQHF

V: TRBV7-8
J: TRBJ1-2
CDR3: CASSLWGAGANGYTF

V: TRBV3-1
J: TRBJ2-1
CDR3: CASSPRGTSYNEQFF

V: TRBV12-3/TRBV12-4
J: TRBJ2-1
CDR3: CASSLGTGGAYNEQFF

V: TRBV4-1
J: TRBJ2-7
CDR3: CASRGRGGEQYF

V: TRBV5-1
J: TRBJ1-3
CDR3: CASSLRGSSGNTIYF

V: TRBV7-6
J: TRBJ2-5
CDR3: CASSAYQETQYF

V: TRBV6-5
J: TRBJ1-1
CDR3: CASTTGSNTEAFF

V: TRBV5-1
J: TRBJ2-5
CDR3: CASSTRVEGVLRETQYF

V: TRBV7-2
J: TRBJ2-3
CDR3: CASTLALAGGQDTQYF

V: TRBV5-6
J: TRBJ2-5
CDR3: CASSLVLETQYF

V: TRBV19
J: TRBJ1-5
CDR3: CASSWGGLGNQPQHF

V: TRBV20-1
J: TRBJ1-1
CDR3: CRSARGGASNTEAFF

V: TRBV4-2
J: TRBJ1-6
CDR3: CASSQDGTHTSPLHF

V: TRBV20-1
J: TRBJ1-1
CDR3: CSAPDWNTEAFF

V: TRBV9
J: TRBJ2-1
CDR3: CASSLWQGTSGYNEQFF

V: TRBV20-1
J: TRBJ2-3
CDR3: CSAEDYTQYF